Below, 24 T cell receptor beta chains from the same sample are listed, as sequenced in a study of post-analysis software for immune sequencing data. Study-wide points: Five or six TRBV segments were significantly more frequent in patients than in controls. TRBV5-6, TRBV5-1 and TRBV20-1 were among these segments.

These receptors have no identified antigens. Tagging with unique molecular identifiers was a feature of the TCR beta cDNA libraries. Via MiXCR, TCRdb re-called the PCR reads, giving one row per CDR3 protein. The sample holds around 190,000 distinct CDR3 sequences; 29% are singletons and the top ten take about 3.4%. The sequenced sample was blood. The receptor source for this set is a girl aged 2-17 years with multiple sclerosis.

This clonotype was picked up many times. The chain is built from TRBV21-1 and TRBJ2-1. TRBV21-1 is a known pseudogene. This CDR3 is 18 amino acids long. The CDR3 spells CASSKAPKDRTRYNEQFF. Written as DNA, the CDR3 is TGTGCCAGCAGCAAAGCGCCGAAAGATCGGACCCGCTACAATGAGCAGTTCTTC.

V and J are TRBV20-1 and TRBJ2-2, with a tentative D call TRBD1 (6 bases). The germline V gene encodes CDR1 DFQATT and CDR2 SNEGSKA (reference sequence). Trimming cost V 5 bases and J 1 base, with 8 bases left between them. This CDR3 region has 13 residues. CDR3 nucleotide sequence: TGCAGTGCTCAGACAGGGAACACCGGGGAGCTGTTTTTT. Protein: CSAQTGNTGELFF.

This clonotype was seen ten or more times. This chain connects TRBV27 to TRBJ2-3; D gene uncertain. The germline V gene has CDR1 MNHEY and CDR2 SMNVEV (reference sequence). V was trimmed by 2 bases and J by 6 bases, leaving 6 bases between them. The CDR3 runs 12 residues. This chain's CDR3 is CASSLRADTQYF. CDR3 bases: TGTGCCAGCAGTTTACGGGCTGATACGCAGTATTTT.

In this sample, this clonotype turned up a few times. The chain has TRBV7-2 and TRBJ2-2; possible D gene TRBD1, 5 bases. CDR3 length equals 15 residues. The germline CDR1 and CDR2 sequences are SGHTA and FQGNSA. Trimming removed 1 base from V and 6 bases from J, with 12 bases in between. The CDR3 is CASSLVSGYSGELFF. The CDR3 DNA sequence: TGTGCCAGCAGCTTAGTATCAGGGTACTCCGGGGAGCTGTTTTTT.

The V call is TRBV7-6, the J call TRBJ2-5; 9 positions agree with TRBD2. V lost 1 base and J lost 3; bases outside the gene matches: 3. Per the germline V gene, CDR1 is SGHVS and CDR2 is FNYEAQ. This CDR3 has 15 amino acids. The CDR3 bases are TGTGCCAGCAGCTTAGAGCTAGCGGGGAAAGAGACCCAGTACTTC. Amino acids: CASSLELAGKETQYF. The whole variable domain, remainder taken from reference TRBV7-6 and TRBJ2-5, is GAGVSQSPRYKVTKRGQDVALRCDPISGHVSLYWYRQALGQGPEFLTYFNYEAQQDKSGLPNDRFSAERPEGSISTLTIQRTEQRDSAMYRCASSLELAGKETQYFGPGTRLLVL.

A few counts support this clonotype. The V call is TRBV5-1, the J call TRBJ1-1; D is uncertain. Germline V gene sequence: CDR1 SGHRS, CDR2 YFSETQ. With 0 bases removed from V and 3 bases from J, the gap between germline ends came to 6 bases. This CDR3 region has 13 residues. The CDR3 here is CASSLGRDTEAFF. CDR3 DNA: TGCGCCAGCAGCTTGGGACGGGACACTGAAGCTTTCTTT.

This clonotype was detected a few times. The chain carries TRBV7-8 and TRBJ1-5; TRBD1 matches 7 bases. Unmatched junction bases numbered 5, after V lost 2 bases and J lost 4 bases. The CDR3 is 15 amino acids. CDR1 and CDR2 from the germline V gene are SGHVS and FQNEAQ. Here the CDR3 DNA reads TGTGCCAGCAGCTTACAGGGGGTGGGGAATCAGCCCCAGCATTTT. Protein product: CASSLQGVGNQPQHF.

The gene calls are TRBV18 and TRBJ2-5; D is tentatively TRBD1 or TRBD2 (5 bases each). Between the trimmed V and J ends, which lost 0 bases and 6 bases, there was a span of 11 bases. From germline, CDR1 is KGHSH and CDR2 LQKENI. The CDR3 is made up of 14 amino acids. As DNA, the CDR3 is TGTGCCAGCTCACCACCGGGGGATGGCAAGACCCAGTACTTC. It codes for CASSPPGDGKTQYF.

Concerning this clonotype: A much more abundant neighbour one base away suggests this may be a read error. The gene calls are TRBV20-1 and TRBJ2-7; maybe TRBD2 (6 bases). This CDR3 contains 14 residues. Germline CDR1 and CDR2: DFQATT and SNEGSKA (reference sequence). The CDR3 DNA follows: TGCAGTGCTGGGCCCGGGACTGAATCCTACGGGCAGTACTTC. It codes for CSAGPGTESYGQYF.

The chain is built from TRBV4-2 and TRBJ1-2, with D perhaps TRBD1 (5 bases). The CDR3 totals 18 residues. The V gene lost 0 bases and the J gene lost 6 bases, with 23 bases spanning the gap. Per the germline V gene, CDR1 is LGHNA and CDR2 is YNFKEQ. The CDR3 DNA follows: TGTGCCAGCAGCCAAGATCGAAGGGCGGGGGGGGAGTCGCATGGCTACACCTTC. It translates to CASSQDRRAGGESHGYTF.

This clonotype came up a few times. The chain recombines TRBV7-9 with TRBJ1-1; D remains ambiguous. V lost 5 bases, J lost 1 base, and 8 bases lay in between. The germline V gene has CDR1 SEHNR and CDR2 FQNEAQ (reference sequence). The CDR3 contains 13 residues. The CDR3 is CASSTQENTEAFF. CDR3 nucleotide sequence: TGTGCCAGCAGCACTCAAGAGAACACTGAAGCTTTCTTT.

On this clonotype itself: A much larger clone lies a single base off, so this may be a read error. The CDR3 DNA reads as TGTGCCAGCAGATTGGGCGCAGATACGCAGTATTTT. It codes for CASRLGADTQYF. This chain uses TRBV12-3 or TRBV12-4 with TRBJ2-3; D is uncertain. The V and J ends lost 6 bases and 4 bases respectively, with 8 bases between them. The CDR3 has 12 amino acids.

The rearrangement joins TRBV15 to TRBJ1-5; 10 bases are shared with TRBD1. CDR3 size: 17 residues. CDR1 and CDR2 (germline): LNHNV, YYDKDF (reference sequence). V was clipped by 1 base and J by 6 bases; unmatched bases: 9. The CDR3 DNA follows: TGTGCCACCAGCAGAGCCGGGACAGGGGTTTTCAGTCAGCCCCAGCATTTT. Translation gives CATSRAGTGVFSQPQHF. The whole variable domain, filled in from reference TRBV15 and TRBJ1-5, reads DAMVIQNPRYQVTQFGKPVTLSCSQTLNHNVMYWYQQKSSQAPKLLFHYYDKDFNNEADTPDNFQSRRPNTSFCFLDIRSPGLGDTAMYLCATSRAGTGVFSQPQHFGDGTRLSIL.

This clonotype was counted at least ten times. V gene TRBV3-1 combines with J gene TRBJ2-7; D not certain. The length of the CDR3 is 13 residues. Trimming left V 0 bases short and J 4 bases short, with 7 bases between. Germline V gene sequence: CDR1 LGHDT, CDR2 YNNKEL (reference sequence). Here the CDR3 DNA reads TGTGCCAGCAGCCAAGACGACATGTACGAGCAGTACTTC. Translation gives CASSQDDMYEQYF.

Notes on this clonotype: Possible read error: a much larger clone is one base away. The V call is TRBV15, the J call TRBJ2-5; D uncertain. With the DNA end fitting TRBJ2-1 better, the J assignment may be wrong. In germline, CDR1 is LNHNV, CDR2 YYDKDF (reference sequence). The CDR3 sequence is 16 residues long. CDR3 region: CATSRDLGAYQETQFF. CDR3 nucleotide sequence: TGTGCCACCAGCAGAGATTTGGGCGCCTACCAAGAGACCCAGTTCTTC.

The rearrangement uses TRBV28 and TRBJ2-7; 7 bases agree with TRBD1. This CDR3 is built from 13 residues. Germline V gene data show CDR1 as MDHEN and CDR2 as SYDVKM. V was pared by 11 bases and J by 1 base, with 8 bases of the junction left unmatched. In DNA, the CDR3 is TGTGCCGCCAGAGAGGGACAGTCCTACGAGCAGTACTTC. Amino acid sequence: CAAREGQSYEQYF. The full variable domain, its missing parts supplied by reference TRBV28 and TRBJ2-7, is DVKVTQSSRYLVKRTGEKVFLECVQDMDHENMFWYRQDPGLGLRLIYFSYDVKMKEKGDIPEGYSVSREKKERFSLILESASTNQTSMYLCAAREGQSYEQYFGPGTRLTVT.

This clonotype was seen more than once but under ten times. The chain has TRBV28 and TRBJ2-5; D remains ambiguous. CDR1 is MDHEN, CDR2 SYDVKM, per germline. The CDR3 has 13 amino acids. V lost 7 bases, J lost 11 bases, and 20 bases lay in between. Here the CDR3 reads CASTKDWYNEQYF. CDR3 bases: TGTGCCAGCACCAAAGACTGGTACAATGAGCAGTACTTC.

Of note for this clonotype: A clone one base away is much larger, so this may be a read error. The conserved phenylalanine or tryptophan is not found at the CDR3 terminus, so this likely reflects a read error. V gene TRBV20-1 combines with J gene TRBJ2-1; a possible D gene is TRBD2 (5 bases). Deletions cut 8 bases from V and 4 bases from J, with 15 bases between. The CDR3 sequence is 13 residues long. Germline CDR1 DFQATT, CDR2 SNEGSKA (reference sequence). CDR3 in DNA: TGCAGTAAACCGGGATCACGGTACAATGAGCAGTTCTGC. Translated: CSKPGSRYNEQFC.

This clonotype appeared many times. The chain couples TRBV12-3 or TRBV12-4 to TRBJ2-3; 8 bases map to TRBD1. The ends lost 4 bases at V and 5 bases at J; junction bases unmatched: 11. The length of the CDR3 is 16 residues. The CDR3 reads CASSSGGRGREDTQYF. CDR3 in DNA: TGTGCCAGCAGTTCAGGGGGCAGGGGGCGGGAAGATACGCAGTATTTT.

This clonotype appeared many times. The chain carries TRBV12-3 or TRBV12-4 and TRBJ2-3; D call uncertain. Trimming pared 8 bases from V and 5 bases from J, leaving 20 bases between. CDR3 size: 15 residues. The CDR3 DNA reads TGTGCCAGCCCCCCCGGGCCCACTGAGGAAGATACGCAGTATTTT. This encodes CASPPGPTEEDTQYF.

This clonotype has a handful of counts. CDR3 in DNA: TGTGCCACCAGTGTGGGGCAGCAGGGCGCGGACGAGCAGTACTTC. It codes for CATSVGQQGADEQYF. The chain links TRBV24-1 to TRBJ2-7; TRBD1 is a possible D gene (5 bases). V lost 5 bases, J lost 5 bases, and 18 bases lay in between. Germline V gene data show CDR1 as KGHDR and CDR2 as SFDVKD. The CDR3 has 15 residues.

The chain carries TRBV28 and TRBJ1-5, with a tentative D call TRBD1 (5 bases). V lost 7 bases and J lost 6, with 22 bases in between. The germline V gene encodes CDR1 MDHEN and CDR2 SYDVKM. The length of the CDR3 is 16 residues. CDR3 sequence reads: CASTLGEFRGGQPQHF. The CDR3 DNA reads as TGTGCCAGCACCCTCGGGGAGTTTCGGGGCGGTCAGCCCCAGCATTTT.

This clonotype was counted ten times or more. V gene TRBV12-3 or TRBV12-4 combines with J gene TRBJ2-7, with D possibly TRBD1 on 5 matching bases. The CDR3 covers 12 residues. V was cut by 6 bases and J by 3 bases, with 9 bases left in between. The CDR3 protein is CASRYQGYEQYF. Written as DNA, the CDR3 is TGTGCCAGCAGATACCAGGGCTACGAGCAGTACTTC.

Remarks on this clonotype: A much bigger clone sits one base away, suggesting this may be a read error. The V and J genes are TRBV7-3 and TRBJ2-3, with D perhaps assigned TRBD1 or TRBD2 (5 bases each). The ends were cut back, 5 bases at V and 3 bases at J, with 15 bases in the middle. Germline CDR1 SGHTA, CDR2 FQGTGA. This CDR3 contains 15 residues. CDR3 region: CASSLVGRMTDTQYF. The CDR3 DNA reads as TGTGCCAGCAGCCTTGTGGGACGGATGACAGATACGCAGTATTTT.